Below are 14 T cell receptor beta chains sequenced from a single sample in a study of molecular identifiers for immune sequencing clone quantification. From the PCR reads, TCRdb called clonotypes with MiXCR, one entry per CDR3 protein. The sample holds about 63,000 distinct CDR3 sequences, around a fifth seen once. Sequenced input: naive CD8+ T cells from blood, with Jurkat cell RNA spiked in. The subset: FACS-sorted CD8+CD4-CCR7+CD45RA+ naive T cells. Receptors were obtained from a human donor in good health. Some libraries in this study had Jurkat cell RNA spiked in.

As for this clonotype: Being one base from a much bigger clone, this may be a read error. The J gene is TRBJ2-2, the V gene TRBV24-1, with 8 positions matching TRBD1. The CDR3 is 15 residues long. The junction had 7 bases not matched to a gene; V was cut back by 7 bases and J by 4 bases. Germline CDR1 reads KGHDR; CDR2 reads SFDVKD. The CDR3 DNA is TGTGCCACCAGGCCGACAGGGGATTCCACCGGGGAGCTGTTTTTT. Its translation is CATRPTGDSTGELFF.

This clonotype was detected ten times or more. The genes are TRBV20-1 and TRBJ2-1; tentatively, D is TRBD1 (5 bases). V lost 7 bases to trimming and J lost 0 bases, with 16 bases between them. This CDR3 comprises 15 residues. Germline values: CDR1 DFQATT, CDR2 SNEGSKA (reference sequence). CDR3 in DNA: TGCAGTGTCCTAGACCCAGGGTACTCCTACAATGAGCAGTTCTTC. This sequence encodes CSVLDPGYSYNEQFF.

At least ten counts were recorded for this clonotype. The rearrangement links TRBV4-1 to TRBJ2-1, with 8 bases aligning to TRBD2. Germline CDR1 and CDR2: MGHRA and YSYEKL. Trimming took 1 base from V and 6 from J; bases not matched to a gene: 5. CDR3 size: 15 residues. The CDR3 loop is CASSQATTSANEQFF. CDR3 DNA: TGCGCCAGCAGCCAAGCGACGACTAGCGCCAATGAGCAGTTCTTC.

This clonotype was detected ten times or more. The chain combines TRBV7-3 with TRBJ2-1; 9 positions agree with TRBD2. V gave up 6 bases and J gave up 3 bases; unmatched junction bases: 3. Germline CDR1 is SGHTA and CDR2 is FQGTGA. The CDR3 covers 14 residues. CDR3 region: CASSSSGVYNEQFF. The CDR3 coding sequence is TGTGCCAGCAGTTCTAGCGGGGTCTACAATGAGCAGTTCTTC.

This clonotype was detected ten times or more. J is TRBJ1-5 and V is TRBV19; D unclear. Trimming removed 5 bases from V and 0 bases from J, with 5 bases in between. Germline CDR1 is LNHDA and CDR2 is SQIVND (reference sequence). The CDR3 is 13 residues long. CDR3 sequence reads: CASSWNSNQPQHF. CDR3 nucleotides: TGTGCCAGTAGTTGGAATAGCAATCAGCCCCAGCATTTT.

The table lists this clonotype with a count of one. This may be a read error: a much more frequent sequence differs by one nucleotide. The genes are TRBV7-6 and TRBJ2-5, with D possibly matching TRBD2 (6 bases). Germline CDR1 and CDR2: SGHVS and FNYEAQ. The CDR3 runs to 16 residues. CDR3 loop: CASCLLEGGPRETQYF. The CDR3 DNA sequence: TGTGCCAGCTGCTTATTGGAGGGAGGCCCTCGGGAGACCCAGTACTTC.

Concerning this clonotype itself: This may be a read error, as it is one base from a much larger clone. The chain is built from TRBV7-2 and TRBJ2-1, with TRBD2 matching over 10 bases. From germline, CDR1 is SGHTA and CDR2 FQGNSA. The CDR3 loop spans 11 amino acids. This CDR3 reads CASRPGTSEIF. Here the CDR3 DNA reads TGTGCCAGCAGACCTGGGACTAGCGAGATCTTC. Filled out from reference TRBV7-2 and TRBJ2-1, the complete variable domain reads GAGVSQSPSNKVTEKGKDVELRCDPISGHTALYWYRQSLGQGLEFLIYFQGNSAPDKSGLPSDRFSAERTGGSVSTLTIQRTQQEDSAVYLCASRPGTSEIFGPGTRLTVL.

This clonotype was detected many times. The chain uses TRBV4-2 and TRBJ2-4; weak D call: TRBD2 (5 bases). Germline lookup yields CDR1 LGHNA and CDR2 YNFKEQ. V was pared by 1 base and J by 0 bases, with 16 bases between. CDR3 length: 18 residues. The DNA of the CDR3 is TGTGCCAGCAGCCAAGGTGGGCGGGCAGACCTAGCCAAAAACATTCAGTACTTC. As protein: CASSQGGRADLAKNIQYF.

This clonotype was detected ten times or more. J is TRBJ1-2 and V is TRBV10-2; a weak D match, TRBD1 (6 bases). Germline-derived CDR1 and CDR2 are WSHSY and SAAADI. The CDR3 has 12 residues. Trimming took 6 bases from V and 1 from J, leaving 6 bases between them. The CDR3 sequence is CASRDSNYGYTF. Written as DNA, the CDR3 is TGCGCCAGCAGGGACAGTAACTATGGCTACACCTTC.

This sequence joins TRBV6-1 and TRBJ2-1; weak D call: TRBD1 (5 bases). Per the germline V gene, CDR1 is MNHNS and CDR2 is SASEGT. Between the trimmed V and J ends, which lost 6 bases and 4 bases, there was a span of 10 bases. This CDR3 has 13 residues. This chain's CDR3 is CASRADSYNEQFF. CDR3 nucleotides: TGTGCCAGCAGGGCCGACAGTTACAATGAGCAGTTCTTC.

This clonotype was detected only a few times. This chain links TRBV11-3 with TRBJ2-7; D is undetermined. The V end lost 5 bases, the J end lost 2 bases, and 10 bases lay between the germline ends. The CDR3 totals 13 residues. Looked up from germline, CDR1 is SGHNT and CDR2 is YENEEA. CDR3 coding DNA: TGTGCCAGCAGCCCTCGTGGGCCCTACGAGCAGTACTTC. Protein product: CASSPRGPYEQYF.

This clonotype appeared many times. The chain joins TRBV19 to TRBJ2-1, with no clear D. CDR1 and CDR2 from the germline V gene are LNHDA and SQIVND (reference sequence). This CDR3 is 15 amino acids long. V dropped 3 bases and J dropped 0 bases, with 9 bases sitting between them. This CDR3 reads CASSIGRSSYNEQFF. DNA of the CDR3: TGTGCCAGTAGTATCGGGCGGAGCTCCTACAATGAGCAGTTCTTC.

This chain links TRBV12-3 or TRBV12-4 with TRBJ2-2; maybe TRBD2 (7 bases). Trimming pared 5 bases from V and 2 bases from J, leaving 15 bases between. The CDR3 has 16 residues. CDR3 sequence: CASSPWGGRNTGELFF. The CDR3 DNA follows: TGTGCCAGCAGTCCGTGGGGGGGGCGTAACACCGGGGAGCTGTTTTTT.

This sequence joins TRBV6-6 and TRBJ2-2, with 12 bases identical to TRBD2. With V trimmed by 2 bases and J by 7 bases, 8 bases remained unmatched. Germline V gene data show CDR1 as MNHNY and CDR2 as SVGAGI (reference sequence). The CDR3 sequence is 17 residues long. The CDR3 region is CASSYASGRALVGELFF. CDR3 sequence (DNA): TGTGCCAGCAGTTACGCTAGCGGGAGGGCCCTCGTCGGGGAGCTGTTTTTT.